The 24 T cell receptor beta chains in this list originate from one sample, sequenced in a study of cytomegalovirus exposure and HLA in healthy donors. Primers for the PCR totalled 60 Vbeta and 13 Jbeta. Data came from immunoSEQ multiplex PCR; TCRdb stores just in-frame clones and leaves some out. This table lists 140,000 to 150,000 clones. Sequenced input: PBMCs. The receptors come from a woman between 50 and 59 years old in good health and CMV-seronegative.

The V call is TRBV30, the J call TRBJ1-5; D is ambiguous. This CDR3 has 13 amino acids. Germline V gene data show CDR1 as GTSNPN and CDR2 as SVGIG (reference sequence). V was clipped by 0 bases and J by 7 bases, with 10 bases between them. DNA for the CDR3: TGTGCCTGGAGTGTAATGAAGGAGCAGCCCCAGCATTTT. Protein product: CAWSVMKEQPQHF.

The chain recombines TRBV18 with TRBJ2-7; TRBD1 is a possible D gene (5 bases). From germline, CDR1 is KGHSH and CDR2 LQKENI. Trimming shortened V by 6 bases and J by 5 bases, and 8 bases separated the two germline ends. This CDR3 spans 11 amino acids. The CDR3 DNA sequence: TGTGCCAGCTCGCAGGGAAACGAGCAGTACTTC. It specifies CASSQGNEQYF. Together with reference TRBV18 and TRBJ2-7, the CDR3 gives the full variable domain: NAGVMQNPRHLVRRRGQEARLRCSPMKGHSHVYWYRQLPEEGLKFMVYLQKENIIDESGMPKERFSAEFPKEGPSILRIQQVVRGDSAAYFCASSQGNEQYFGPGTRLTVT.

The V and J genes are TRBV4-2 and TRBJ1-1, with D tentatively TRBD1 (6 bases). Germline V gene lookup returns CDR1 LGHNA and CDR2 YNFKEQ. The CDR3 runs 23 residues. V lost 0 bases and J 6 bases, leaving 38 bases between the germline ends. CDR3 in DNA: TGTGCCAGCAGCCAAGAGGACCCGAGGTTCGCCCGACAGGCTAAATCTGACTACGCTGAAGCTTTCTTT. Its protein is CASSQEDPRFARQAKSDYAEAFF.

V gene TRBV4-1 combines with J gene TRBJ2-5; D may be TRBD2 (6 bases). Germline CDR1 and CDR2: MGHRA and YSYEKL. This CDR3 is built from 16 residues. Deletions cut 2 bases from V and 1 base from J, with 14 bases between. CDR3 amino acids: CASSQTGGTSQETQYF. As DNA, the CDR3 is TGCGCCAGCAGCCAAACTGGCGGGACTTCCCAAGAGACCCAGTACTTC.

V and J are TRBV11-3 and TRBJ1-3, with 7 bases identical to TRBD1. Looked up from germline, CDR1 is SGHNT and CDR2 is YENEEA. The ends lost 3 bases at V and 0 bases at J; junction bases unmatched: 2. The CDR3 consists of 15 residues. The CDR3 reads CASSFGTASGNTIYF. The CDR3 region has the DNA TGTGCCAGCAGCTTTGGGACAGCCTCTGGAAACACCATATATTTT.

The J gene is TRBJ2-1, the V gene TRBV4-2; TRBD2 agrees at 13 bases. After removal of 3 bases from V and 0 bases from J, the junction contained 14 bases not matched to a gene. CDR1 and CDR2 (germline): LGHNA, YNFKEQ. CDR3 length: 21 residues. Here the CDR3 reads CASSHQPGLAGTTSSYNEQFF. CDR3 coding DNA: TGTGCCAGCAGCCACCAACCGGGACTAGCGGGGACTACCAGCTCCTACAATGAGCAGTTCTTC.

The CDR3: CASSLFWDRSFEETQYF. The CDR3 DNA reads TGTGCCAGCAGTTTATTCTGGGACAGGTCCTTTGAAGAGACCCAGTACTTC. The V gene is TRBV27, the J gene TRBJ2-5, with 8 positions matching TRBD1. The CDR3 has 17 amino acids. In germline, CDR1 is MNHEY, CDR2 SMNVEV (reference sequence). V was clipped by 1 base and J by 3 bases; unmatched bases: 10.

CDR3 bases: TGCGCCAGCAGCCAAGGGCTATTAGGGACAGGGGGGGCTTTCTTT. Residues: CASSQGLLGTGGAFF. The rearrangement joins TRBV4-1 to TRBJ1-1, with 11 nucleotides matching TRBD1. This CDR3 contains 15 residues. V trimming: 1 base; J trimming: 11 bases; junction bases outside the gene matches: 9. Per the germline V gene, CDR1 is MGHRA and CDR2 is YSYEKL.

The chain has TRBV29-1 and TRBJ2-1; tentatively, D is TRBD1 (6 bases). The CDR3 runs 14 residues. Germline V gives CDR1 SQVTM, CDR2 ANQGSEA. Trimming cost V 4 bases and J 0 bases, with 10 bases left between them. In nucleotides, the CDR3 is TGCAGCGTTGGGGGGCTTAGCTCCTACAATGAGCAGTTCTTC. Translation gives CSVGGLSSYNEQFF.

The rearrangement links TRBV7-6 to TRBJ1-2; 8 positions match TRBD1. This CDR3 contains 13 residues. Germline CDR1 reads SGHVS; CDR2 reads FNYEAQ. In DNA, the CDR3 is TGTGCGGCAGGGGGCGGGGGTAACTATGGCTACACCTTC. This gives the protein CAAGGGGNYGYTF.

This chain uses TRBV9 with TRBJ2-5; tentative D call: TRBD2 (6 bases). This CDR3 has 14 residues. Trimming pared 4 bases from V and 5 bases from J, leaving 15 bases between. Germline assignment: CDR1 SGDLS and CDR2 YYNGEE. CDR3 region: CASSLPGAGETQYF. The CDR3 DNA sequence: TGTGCCAGCAGCCTTCCCGGGGCGGGGGAGACCCAGTACTTC.

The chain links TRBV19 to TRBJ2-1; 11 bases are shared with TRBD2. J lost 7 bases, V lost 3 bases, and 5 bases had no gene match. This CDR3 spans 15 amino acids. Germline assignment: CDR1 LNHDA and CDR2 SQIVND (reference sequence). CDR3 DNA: TGTGCCAGTAGTATCGGTGTAGCGGGAGGGAATGAGCAGTTCTTC. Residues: CASSIGVAGGNEQFF. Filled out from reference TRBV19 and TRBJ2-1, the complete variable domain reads DGGITQSPKYLFRKEGQNVTLSCEQNLNHDAMYWYRQDPGQGLRLIYYSQIVNDFQKGDIAEGYSVSREKKESFPLTVTSAQKNPTAFYLCASSIGVAGGNEQFFGPGTRLTVL.

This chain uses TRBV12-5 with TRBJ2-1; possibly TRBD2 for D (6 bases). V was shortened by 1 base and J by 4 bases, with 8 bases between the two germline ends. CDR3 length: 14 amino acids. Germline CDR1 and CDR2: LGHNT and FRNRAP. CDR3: CASGLELAYNEQFF. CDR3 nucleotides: TGTGCTAGTGGTTTGGAGCTAGCGTACAATGAGCAGTTCTTC.

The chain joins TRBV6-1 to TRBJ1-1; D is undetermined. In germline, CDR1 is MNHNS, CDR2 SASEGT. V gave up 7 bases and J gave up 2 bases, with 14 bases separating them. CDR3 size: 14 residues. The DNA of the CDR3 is TGTGCCAGCAATCCACGGGATTTAAACACTGAAGCTTTCTTT. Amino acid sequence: CASNPRDLNTEAFF.

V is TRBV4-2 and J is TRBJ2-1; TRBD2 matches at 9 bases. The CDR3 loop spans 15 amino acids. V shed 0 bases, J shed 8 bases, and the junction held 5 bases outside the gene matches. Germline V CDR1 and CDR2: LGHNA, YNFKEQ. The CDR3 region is CASSQERGGFYEQFF. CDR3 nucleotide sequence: TGTGCCAGCAGCCAAGAGCGGGGGGGCTTCTATGAGCAGTTCTTC.

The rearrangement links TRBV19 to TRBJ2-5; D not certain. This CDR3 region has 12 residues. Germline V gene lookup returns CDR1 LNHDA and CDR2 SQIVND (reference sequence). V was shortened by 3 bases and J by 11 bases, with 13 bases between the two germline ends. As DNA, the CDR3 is TGTGCCAGTAGTATTCAGCGCGTTAAGCAGTACTTC. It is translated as CASSIQRVKQYF.

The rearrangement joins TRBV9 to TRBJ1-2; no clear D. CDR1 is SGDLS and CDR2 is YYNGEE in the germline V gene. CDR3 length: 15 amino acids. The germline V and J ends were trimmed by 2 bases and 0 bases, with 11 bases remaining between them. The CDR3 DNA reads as TGTGCCAGCAGCGTCGAGCCGACACCTAACTATGGCTACACCTTC. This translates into CASSVEPTPNYGYTF.

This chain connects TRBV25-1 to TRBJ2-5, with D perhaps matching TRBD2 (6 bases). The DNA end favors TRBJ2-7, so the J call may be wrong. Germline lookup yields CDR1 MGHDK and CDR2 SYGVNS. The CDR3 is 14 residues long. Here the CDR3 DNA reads TGTGCCAGCTCCGGAGGGGCTCCTTCCTACGAGCAGTACTTC. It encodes CASSGGAPSYEQYF.

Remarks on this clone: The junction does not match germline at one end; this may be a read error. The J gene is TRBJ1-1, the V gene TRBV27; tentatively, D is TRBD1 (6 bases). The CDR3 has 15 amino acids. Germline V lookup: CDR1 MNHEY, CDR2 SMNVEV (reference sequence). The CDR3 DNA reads TGTGTCAGCAGACTAATGGGCCCAGGGGACACTGAAGCTTTCTTT. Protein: CVSRLMGPGDTEAFF.

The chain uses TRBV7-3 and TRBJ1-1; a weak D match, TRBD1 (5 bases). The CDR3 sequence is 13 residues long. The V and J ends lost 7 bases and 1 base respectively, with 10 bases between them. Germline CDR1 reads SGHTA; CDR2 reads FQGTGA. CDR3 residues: CASNMGRNTEAFF. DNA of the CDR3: TGTGCCAGCAACATGGGGCGGAACACTGAAGCTTTCTTT. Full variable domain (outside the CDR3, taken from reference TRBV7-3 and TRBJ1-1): GAGVSQTPSNKVTEKGKYVELRCDPISGHTALYWYRQSLGQGPEFLIYFQGTGAADDSGLPNDRFFAVRPEGSVSTLKIQRTERGDSAVYLCASNMGRNTEAFFGQGTRLTVV.

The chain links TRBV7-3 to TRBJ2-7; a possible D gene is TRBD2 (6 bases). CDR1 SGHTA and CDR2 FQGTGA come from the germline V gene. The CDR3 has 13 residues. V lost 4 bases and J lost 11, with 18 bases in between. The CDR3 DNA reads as TGTGCCAGCAGCTCAGCGCCGAGGGAGGCGAAGTACTTC. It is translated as CASSSAPREAKYF.

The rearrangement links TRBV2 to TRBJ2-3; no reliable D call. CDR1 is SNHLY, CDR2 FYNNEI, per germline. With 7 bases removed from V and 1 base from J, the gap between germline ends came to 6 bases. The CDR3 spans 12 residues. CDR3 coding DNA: TGTGCCAGCAACTTTGGCACAGATACGCAGTATTTT. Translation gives CASNFGTDTQYF.

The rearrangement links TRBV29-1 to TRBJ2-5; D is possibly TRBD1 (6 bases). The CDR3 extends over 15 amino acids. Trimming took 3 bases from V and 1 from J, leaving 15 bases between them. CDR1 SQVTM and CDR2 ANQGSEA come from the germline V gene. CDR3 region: CSVDPRLGAQETQYF. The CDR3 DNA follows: TGCAGCGTTGACCCACGGTTGGGGGCCCAAGAGACCCAGTACTTC.

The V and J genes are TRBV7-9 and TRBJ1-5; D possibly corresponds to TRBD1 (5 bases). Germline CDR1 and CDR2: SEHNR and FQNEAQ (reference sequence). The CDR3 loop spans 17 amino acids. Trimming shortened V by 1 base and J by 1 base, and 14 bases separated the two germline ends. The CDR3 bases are TGTGCCAGCAGCTTAGGTCAGACAGAATGGAGCAATCAGCCCCAGCATTTT. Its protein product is CASSLGQTEWSNQPQHF.